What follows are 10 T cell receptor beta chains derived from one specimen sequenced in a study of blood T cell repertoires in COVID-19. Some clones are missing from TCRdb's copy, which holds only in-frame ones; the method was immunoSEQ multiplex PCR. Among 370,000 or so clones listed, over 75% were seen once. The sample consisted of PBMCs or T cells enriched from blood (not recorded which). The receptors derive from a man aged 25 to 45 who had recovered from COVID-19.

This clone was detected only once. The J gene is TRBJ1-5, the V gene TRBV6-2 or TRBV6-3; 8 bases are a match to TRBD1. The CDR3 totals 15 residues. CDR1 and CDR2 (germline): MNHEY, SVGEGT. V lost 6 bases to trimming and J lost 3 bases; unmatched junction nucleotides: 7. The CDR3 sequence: CASSWDRLYNQPQHF. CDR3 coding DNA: TGTGCCAGCAGCTGGGACAGGCTCTACAATCAGCCCCAGCATTTT.

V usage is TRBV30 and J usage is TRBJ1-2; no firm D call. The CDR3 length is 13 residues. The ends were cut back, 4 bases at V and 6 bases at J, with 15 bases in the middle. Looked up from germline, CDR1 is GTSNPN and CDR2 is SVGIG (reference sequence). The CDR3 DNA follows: TGTGCCTGGAACCCCCGGTTGGAGGATGGCTACACCTTC. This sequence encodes CAWNPRLEDGYTF.

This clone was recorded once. CDR3 amino acids: CASSHRRPASRGSPLHF. The CDR3 coding sequence is TGTGCCAGCAGCCATCGCCGGCCGGCCAGCCGGGGGTCACCCCTCCACTTT. The genes are TRBV11-3 and TRBJ1-6; weak D call: TRBD1 (5 bases). CDR1 is SGHNT and CDR2 is YENEEA in the germline V gene. The CDR3 has 17 residues. Trimming took off 5 bases at V and 10 bases at J, with 24 bases between the two ends.

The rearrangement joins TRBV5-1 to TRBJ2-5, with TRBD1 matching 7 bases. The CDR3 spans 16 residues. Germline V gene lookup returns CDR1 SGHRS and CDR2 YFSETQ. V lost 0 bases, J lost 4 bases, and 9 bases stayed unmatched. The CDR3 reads CASSLDATGSGETQYF. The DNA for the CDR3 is TGCGCCAGCAGCTTGGACGCGACAGGGTCAGGAGAGACCCAGTACTTC.

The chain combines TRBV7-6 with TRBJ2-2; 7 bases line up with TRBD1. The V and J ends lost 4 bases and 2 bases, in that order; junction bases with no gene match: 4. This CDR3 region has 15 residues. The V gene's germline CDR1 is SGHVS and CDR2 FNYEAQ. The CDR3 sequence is CASSSGQANTGELFF. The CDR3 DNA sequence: TGTGCCAGCAGCTCAGGACAGGCAAACACCGGGGAGCTGTTTTTT.

The DNA for the CDR3 is TGCGCCAGCAGCTTTAGAGGACAGGGAGGTAGAGGAACGGAGAATTCACCCCTCCACTTT. Translating gives CASSFRGQGGRGTENSPLHF. The chain uses TRBV5-1 and TRBJ1-6, with TRBD1 matching over 8 bases. CDR3 size: 20 residues. Germline values: CDR1 SGHRS, CDR2 YFSETQ. Trimming cost V 2 bases and J 7 bases; bases outside gene matches: 20.

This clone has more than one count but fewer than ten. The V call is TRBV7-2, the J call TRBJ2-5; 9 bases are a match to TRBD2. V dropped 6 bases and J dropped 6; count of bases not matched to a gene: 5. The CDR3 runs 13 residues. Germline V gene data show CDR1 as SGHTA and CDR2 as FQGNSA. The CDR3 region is CASSSRGGQTQYF. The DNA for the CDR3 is TGTGCCAGCAGTTCGCGGGGGGGCCAGACCCAGTACTTC. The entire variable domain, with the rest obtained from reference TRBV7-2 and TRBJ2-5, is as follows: GAGVSQSPSNKVTEKGKDVELRCDPISGHTALYWYRQSLGQGLEFLIYFQGNSAPDKSGLPSDRFSAERTGGSVSTLTIQRTQQEDSAVYLCASSSRGGQTQYFGPGTRLLVL.

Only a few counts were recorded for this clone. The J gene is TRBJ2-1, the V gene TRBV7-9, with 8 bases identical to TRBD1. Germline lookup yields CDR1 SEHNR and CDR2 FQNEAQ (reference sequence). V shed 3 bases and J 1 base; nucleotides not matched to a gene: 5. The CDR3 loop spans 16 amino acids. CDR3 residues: CASSFRTGPSYNEQFF. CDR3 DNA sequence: TGTGCCAGCAGCTTTAGGACAGGGCCTTCCTACAATGAGCAGTTCTTC.

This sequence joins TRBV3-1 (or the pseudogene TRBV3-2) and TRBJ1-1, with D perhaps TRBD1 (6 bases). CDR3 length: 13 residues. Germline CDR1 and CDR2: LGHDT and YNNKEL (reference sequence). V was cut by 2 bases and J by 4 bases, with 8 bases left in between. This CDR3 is CASSQYRVTEAFF. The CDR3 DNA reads TGTGCCAGCAGCCAATACAGGGTCACTGAAGCTTTCTTT.

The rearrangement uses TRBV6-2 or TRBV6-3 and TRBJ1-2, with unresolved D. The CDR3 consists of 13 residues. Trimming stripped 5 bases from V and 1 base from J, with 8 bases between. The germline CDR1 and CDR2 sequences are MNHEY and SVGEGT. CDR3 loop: CASSRRGNYGYTF. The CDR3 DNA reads TGTGCCAGCAGTCGGCGGGGTAACTATGGCTACACCTTC.